This T cell receptor beta chain was profiled in a study of a mutant IDH1 vaccine in newly diagnosed glioma. The time point denotes: week 23, last vaccination. Alongside topical imiquimod, each dose of vaccine comprised 300 ug of mutant IDH1 20-mer peptide. This CDR3 has 11 residues. Trimming removed 2 bases from V and 5 bases from J, with 5 bases in between. CDR1 is SGHRS and CDR2 is YFSETQ in the germline V gene. This clone was seen a single time. What it recognizes is unknown. The table came from immunoSEQ multiplex PCR; TCRdb's copy has only in-frame clones and leaves some out. Here the sample spans roughly 38,000 clones, 78% being singletons.

The starting material was PBMCs, obtained from a glioma patient whose treatment included an IDH1 peptide vaccine. The sequence derives from a woman between 35 and 50 years old with glioma. Some clones in this sample may be carry-over from other donors' samples. The chain joins TRBV5-1 to TRBJ2-7, with a possible D match to TRBD2 (5 bases). CDR3 sequence (DNA): TGCGCCAGCAGCTTCGGGGACGAGCAGTACTTC. This encodes CASSFGDEQYF.